This entry is about one T cell receptor beta chain. Its antigen is undetermined. The sample originates from a study of cytomegalovirus exposure and HLA in healthy donors. Background on the study: An early release of data contained some 80 million unique TCRs, which came from HLA-typed donors.

General observations from the study: DRB1 showed the most TCR associations and HLA-C the fewest in a later analysis, as rates varied by HLA locus. In an earlier analysis, about 87% or about 30%: the productive usage of most TCR beta V segments.

With 60 Vbeta and 13 Jbeta primers, the PCR was carried out. Using immunoSEQ multiplex PCR, the repertoire was profiled, and TCRdb retains in-frame clones only, with some absent. This sample contains 70,000 to 100,000 clones. With V trimmed by 6 bases and J by 4 bases, 2 bases remained unmatched. The CDR3 is made up of 13 amino acids. Germline V CDR1 and CDR2: MNHEY, SVGAGI. The sequence derives from a girl aged 5 to 17 in good health and CMV-seropositive. The chain has TRBV6-5 and TRBJ1-2, with 10 nucleotides matching TRBD1. Sequenced sample: PBMCs. CDR3 region: CASSRDRGYGYTF. CDR3 bases: TGTGCCAGCAGCCGGGACAGGGGCTATGGCTACACCTTC.